Listed below are T cell receptor beta chains from one sample, sequenced in a study of T cell responses to AZD1222 COVID-19 vaccine. Produced via immunoSEQ multiplex PCR; TCRdb's table is partial and in-frame only. Among around 76,000 clones, 84% were seen once, and the ten largest hold 8% to 10%. The sample consisted of peripheral blood, taken on day 0 of AZD1222 vaccination. These receptors originate from an adult in good health. The CDR3 runs from the conserved cysteine through the conserved F or W. The D gene is left open where the match is weak. Size is stated for part of the rows, as once, few or many counts, or as a class when the clone is expanded.

d_gene	v_gene	j_gene	abundance	CDR3aa	CDR3nt
.	TRBV6-5	TRBJ1-1	.	CASSYSNRVNTEAFF	TGTGCCAGCAGTTACTCGAACAGGGTGAACACTGAAGCTTTCTTT
.	TRBV2	TRBJ2-2	once	CASSELADTGELFF	TGTGCCAGCAGTGAATTGGCCGACACCGGGGAGCTGTTTTTT
.	TRBV28	TRBJ1-1	.	CASSLRGWRGNTEAFF	TGTGCCAGCAGTTTACGGGGATGGAGGGGGAACACTGAAGCTTTCTTT
.	TRBV9	TRBJ1-2	.	CASSVDAGRLDGYTF	TGTGCCAGCAGCGTAGATGCAGGGAGGTTGGATGGCTACACCTTC
.	TRBV21-1	TRBJ2-2	.	CASSLVAGRTNTGELFF	TGTGCCAGCAGCTTAGTAGCCGGACGCACGAACACCGGGGAGCTGTTTTTT
TRBD1	TRBV11-2	TRBJ1-6	.	CASSLQGALDSPLHF	TGTGCCAGCAGCCTACAGGGGGCTTTGGATTCACCCCTCCACTTT
.	TRBV6-6	TRBJ2-2	once	CASLYIANTGELFF	TGTGCCAGCCTCTACATCGCGAACACCGGGGAGCTGTTTTTT
.	TRBV7-9	TRBJ2-3	.	CASSLWGTRDTDTQYF	TGTGCCAGCAGCTTATGGGGGACAAGAGACACAGATACGCAGTATTTT
TRBD1	TRBV6-5	TRBJ2-5	.	CASADRGQETQYF	TGTGCCAGCGCAGACAGGGGGCAAGAGACCCAGTACTTC
.	TRBV5-1	TRBJ1-2	.	CASSLETITGGYTF	TGCGCCAGCAGCTTGGAAACTATTACAGGAGGCTACACCTTC
.	TRBV6-2/TRBV6-3	TRBJ2-7	.	CASSYSRNYEQYF	TGTGCCAGCAGTTACTCGAGAAACTACGAGCAGTACTTC
TRBD1	TRBV5-1	TRBJ1-4	.	CASSLGGTGREKLFF	TGCGCCAGCAGCTTGGGGGGGACAGGGCGTGAAAAACTGTTTTTT
TRBD1	TRBV7-2	TRBJ2-1	.	CASSSSTGDPSYNEQFF	TGTGCCAGCAGCTCATCCACAGGGGATCCCTCCTACAATGAGCAGTTCTTC
.	TRBV5-1	TRBJ1-4	.	CASSLAPTDNEKLFF	TGCGCCAGCAGCTTGGCCCCGACTGATAATGAAAAACTGTTTTTT
.	TRBV7-3	TRBJ1-2	.	CASSPSGGDGYTF	TGTGCCAGCAGCCCCTCGGGAGGGGATGGCTACACCTTC
.	TRBV10-3	TRBJ2-2	.	CAISPSSGRGVTGELFF	TGTGCCATCAGTCCCTCCTCGGGGCGGGGTGTGACCGGGGAGCTGTTTTTT
.	TRBV10-3	TRBJ1-1	.	CAISESKGVNTEAFF	TGTGCCATCAGTGAGTCTAAGGGGGTGAACACTGAAGCTTTCTTT
.	TRBV29-1	TRBJ2-3	medium-sized	CSVQRSTDTQYF	TGCAGCGTTCAAAGAAGCACAGATACGCAGTATTTT
.	TRBV19	TRBJ1-5	once	CASRASTSSNQPQHF	TGTGCCAGTAGGGCCTCGACATCTAGCAATCAGCCCCAGCATTTT
.	TRBV29-1	TRBJ1-5	.	CSVAETAGVVPQHF	TGCAGCGTTGCTGAGACCGCGGGTGTTGTGCCCCAGCATTTT
.	TRBV28	TRBJ1-5	.	CASSLEQGIQPQHF	TGTGCCAGCAGTTTAGAACAGGGAATCCAGCCCCAGCATTTT
.	TRBV3-1/TRBV3-2	TRBJ1-1	.	CASSQGRGEAFF	TGTGCCAGCAGCCAAGGGAGAGGTGAAGCTTTCTTT
.	TRBV5-4	TRBJ2-3	.	CASSLDGGFTDTQYF	TGTGCCAGCAGCTTGGACGGGGGTTTCACAGATACGCAGTATTTT
.	TRBV19	TRBJ1-5	.	CASSLNLNQPQHF	TGTGCCAGTAGTTTGAACCTTAATCAGCCCCAGCATTTT
.	TRBV2	TRBJ2-7	.	CASSQKREQYF	TGTGCCAGCAGTCAAAAGCGCGAGCAGTACTTC
TRBD1	TRBV11-3	TRBJ2-3	.	CASSKRQGWGTDTQYF	TGTGCCAGCAGCAAGAGACAGGGGTGGGGCACAGATACGCAGTATTTT
.	TRBV5-1	TRBJ1-3	.	CASSLAPQRVGNTIYF	TGCGCCAGCAGCTTAGCTCCCCAGCGGGTCGGAAACACCATATATTTT
.	TRBV9	TRBJ1-5	.	CASSVASGSNQPQHF	TGTGCCAGCAGCGTAGCTTCAGGGTCCAATCAGCCCCAGCATTTT
.	TRBV5-1	TRBJ2-2	.	CASSPTWGRKWDTGELFF	TGCGCCAGCAGCCCAACTTGGGGGAGAAAGTGGGACACCGGGGAGCTGTTTTTT
.	TRBV6-5	TRBJ2-3	.	CASKLGGPGDTQYF	TGTGCCAGCAAATTAGGGGGGCCGGGAGATACGCAGTATTTT
.	TRBV5-6	TRBJ2-7	.	CASSLSGRSTYEQYF	TGTGCCAGCAGCTTGTCGGGCAGGTCCACCTACGAGCAGTACTTC
.	TRBV5-1	TRBJ1-6	.	CASSLDYSNSSPLHF	TGCGCCAGCAGCTTGGACTACAGTAATTCCTCACCCCTCCACTTT
TRBD2	TRBV7-7	TRBJ2-3	.	CASSKGLAGGQDTQYF	TGTGCTAGCAGCAAGGGACTAGCGGGGGGGCAGGATACGCAGTATTTT
.	TRBV30	TRBJ1-2	.	CAWSPIGNYGYTF	TGTGCCTGGAGTCCGATTGGAAACTATGGCTACACCTTC
TRBD1	TRBV6-5	TRBJ1-4	.	CASSRTGQVNEKLFF	TGTGCCAGCAGCCGGACGGGACAGGTTAATGAAAAACTGTTTTTT
.	TRBV2	TRBJ2-1	.	CASSEAVNLLGAANYNEQFF	TGTGCCAGCAGTGAAGCGGTGAACCTCCTTGGTGCGGCTAACTACAATGAGCAGTTCTTC
.	TRBV29-1	TRBJ2-3	.	CSVQGLQSSTDTQYF	TGCAGCGTTCAGGGATTACAATCTAGCACAGATACGCAGTATTTT
.	TRBV19	TRBJ1-2	.	CARAQGTNYGYTF	TGTGCCAGGGCACAGGGTACTAACTATGGCTACACCTTC
TRBD1	TRBV29-1	TRBJ1-2	.	CSVAGDSYGYTF	TGCAGCGTTGCCGGGGACAGCTATGGCTACACCTTC
TRBD1	TRBV5-1	TRBJ1-4	.	CASSLGFGLGQGDEKLFF	TGCGCCAGCAGCTTGGGCTTCGGTCTGGGACAGGGTGATGAAAAACTGTTTTTT
.	TRBV2	TRBJ2-7	.	CASRISGYEQYF	TGTGCCAGCAGGATTTCGGGGTACGAGCAGTACTTC
TRBD1	TRBV7-2	TRBJ2-3	.	CASSLAGQGADTQYF	TGTGCCAGCAGCTTAGCCGGACAGGGGGCCGATACGCAGTATTTT
.	TRBV10-3	TRBJ1-1	.	CAIRGTDMNTEAFF	TGTGCCATCAGGGGAACAGACATGAACACTGAAGCTTTCTTT
TRBD1	TRBV29-1	TRBJ1-4	.	CSVADRGEKLFF	TGCAGCGTCGCTGACAGGGGGGAAAAACTGTTTTTT
TRBD2	TRBV24-1	TRBJ2-5	.	CATSATRGTSGGEETQYF	TGTGCCACCAGTGCCACTAGGGGGACTAGCGGGGGTGAAGAGACCCAGTACTTC
TRBD1	TRBV28	TRBJ1-2	once	CASISGTGGVGYGYTF	TGTGCCAGCATATCCGGGACAGGGGGCGTCGGCTATGGCTACACCTTC
.	TRBV3-1/TRBV3-2	TRBJ1-5	.	CASSLGSSNQPQHF	TGTGCCAGCAGCCTGGGCAGTAGCAATCAGCCCCAGCATTTT
.	TRBV4-1	TRBJ1-2	once	CASSQTPSGYGYTF	TGCGCCAGCAGCCAAACCCCTTCGGGCTATGGCTACACCTTC
.	TRBV3-1/TRBV3-2	TRBJ1-3	.	CASSQDWGGSGNTIYF	TGTGCCAGCAGCCAAGATTGGGGGGGCTCTGGAAACACCATATATTTT
TRBD2	TRBV29-1	TRBJ2-1	.	CSILRAGGPGEQFF	TGCAGCATATTGAGAGCGGGGGGGCCCGGGGAGCAGTTCTTC
.	TRBV5-4	TRBJ1-6	.	CASSLGGTTAYNSPLHF	TGTGCCAGCAGCTTGGGGGGTACCACAGCCTATAATTCACCCCTCCACTTT
.	TRBV6-6	TRBJ1-5	.	CASSPPPLDGTPHQPQHF	TGTGCCAGCAGTCCACCACCACTGGACGGAACCCCCCATCAGCCCCAGCATTTT
.	TRBV6-5	TRBJ1-2	.	CASSLQGDGYTF	TGTGCCAGCAGCCTACAGGGAGATGGCTACACCTTC
.	TRBV9	TRBJ1-2	.	CASSVETGSNYGYTF	TGTGCCAGCAGCGTAGAAACAGGGTCGAACTATGGCTACACCTTC
.	TRBV28	TRBJ1-5	.	CGPNQPQHF	TGTGGACCAAATCAGCCCCAGCATTTT
.	TRBV6-5	TRBJ1-1	.	CASTLLDRMNTEAFF	TGTGCCAGCACCCTCCTAGACAGGATGAACACTGAAGCTTTCTTT
.	TRBV21-1	TRBJ2-7	.	CASSKKKEGPDSYEQYF	TGTGCCAGCAGCAAAAAGAAAGAGGGGCCTGACTCCTACGAGCAGTACTTC
.	TRBV7-9	TRBJ2-1	.	CASSPGARSYNEQFF	TGTGCCAGCAGCCCCGGGGCAAGATCCTACAATGAGCAGTTCTTC
TRBD1	TRBV28	TRBJ1-5	.	CATEPGQGNQPQHF	TGTGCCACAGAACCAGGACAGGGCAATCAGCCCCAGCATTTT